These T cell receptor beta chains were read from a single sample in a study of beta chain features in type 1 diabetes. Profiled with immunoSEQ multiplex PCR; TCRdb holds only in-frame clones, not every one. The sample lists about 450,000 clones, about 10% occurring once. The sample was naive CD4+ T cells from blood. The receptors were gathered from a woman between 18 and 30 years old in good health. Each CDR3 is given with its conserved first and last residue. Fields, in order: J gene, V gene, CDR3 protein.

TRBJ2-2 | TRBV6-5 | CASSSPGQGRTGELFF
TRBJ2-2 | TRBV19 | CASKWTSNTGELFF
TRBJ2-6 | TRBV25-1 | CASSPGRWNPNVLTF
TRBJ2-4 | TRBV13 | CASSSATSGGVIQYF
TRBJ2-6 | TRBV7-2 | CAGGVIGANVLTF
TRBJ2-5 | TRBV7-2 | CASSRETQYF
TRBJ2-7 | TRBV15 | CATSREGRMDEQYF
TRBJ1-2 | TRBV4-2 | CASSQDWTPGYTF
TRBJ1-1 | TRBV7-2 | CASSLVHFSYTEAFF
TRBJ2-5 | TRBV2 | CASNPPAGQETQYF
TRBJ2-1 | TRBV6-4 | CASSRLAGALSYNEQFF
TRBJ1-6 | TRBV7-2 | CASNTRTGSSSPLHF
TRBJ2-5 | TRBV10-3 | CAISLTSGQETQYF
TRBJ2-1 | TRBV18 | CASSPSQGNEQFF
TRBJ2-5 | TRBV29-1 | CSVLGETQYF
TRBJ2-5 | TRBV9 | CASSVGVAAGKYQETQYF
TRBJ1-3 | TRBV5-4 | CASSPGTGGGNTIYF
TRBJ2-5 | TRBV2 | CASATRGAPQETQYF
TRBJ2-7 | TRBV4-2 | CASSQDRDSSSSYEQYF
TRBJ1-2 | TRBV7-9 | CASSPGQGFYGYTF
TRBJ1-3 | TRBV30 | CAWTGQGGSSGNTIYF
TRBJ2-1 | TRBV5-4 | CASSKDSGSSYNEQFF
TRBJ2-1 | TRBV4-3 | CASSQKRGNEQFF
TRBJ2-3 | TRBV5-1 | CASSAEVVRAADTQYF
TRBJ1-2 | TRBV4-2 | CASSQVGLETANYGYTF
TRBJ2-1 | TRBV11-3 | CASSLTGRNEQFF
TRBJ2-3 | TRBV5-4 | CASSVLTSGITDTQYF
TRBJ2-2 | TRBV30 | CAWRGSGELFF
TRBJ2-6 | TRBV12-5 | CASGLVVQSSGANVLTF